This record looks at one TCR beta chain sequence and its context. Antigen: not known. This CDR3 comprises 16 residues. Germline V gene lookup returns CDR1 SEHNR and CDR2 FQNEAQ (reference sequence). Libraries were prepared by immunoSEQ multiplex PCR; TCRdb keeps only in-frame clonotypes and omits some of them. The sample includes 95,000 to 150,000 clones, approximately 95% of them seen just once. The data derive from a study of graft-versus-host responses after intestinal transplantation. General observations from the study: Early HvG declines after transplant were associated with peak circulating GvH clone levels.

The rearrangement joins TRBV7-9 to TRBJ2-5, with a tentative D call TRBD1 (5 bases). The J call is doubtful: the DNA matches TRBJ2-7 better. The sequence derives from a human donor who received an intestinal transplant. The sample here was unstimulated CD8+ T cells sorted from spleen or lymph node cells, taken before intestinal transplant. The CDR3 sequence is CASSPNQGVSLYEQYF. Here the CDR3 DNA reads TGTGCCAGCAGCCCCAACCAGGGTGTGAGTCTCTACGAGCAGTACTTC.